The 14 T cell receptor beta chains listed next were all sequenced from one sample in a study of cytomegalovirus exposure and HLA in healthy donors. The primer mix had 60 Vbeta and 13 Jbeta primers. Repertoires were generated with immunoSEQ multiplex PCR, while TCRdb's copy carries only in-frame clones and drops some. Found here are some 120,000 clones; the top ten clones hold roughly 6.6%. The sequencing input was PBMCs. These receptors all stem from a middle-aged man in good health and CMV-seropositive.

The genes are TRBV5-4 and TRBJ2-7, with 7 bases aligning to TRBD2. Germline CDR1 SGHNT, CDR2 YYREEE (reference sequence). The CDR3 has 13 amino acids. J was trimmed by 2 bases and V by 3 bases; bases with no gene match: 2. For the CDR3, the DNA is TGTGCCAGCAGCTCTGGACTAGCCTACGAGCAGTACTTC. Translating gives CASSSGLAYEQYF.

This chain uses TRBV5-1 with TRBJ2-2, with 9 bases fitting TRBD1. CDR3 size: 14 residues. Trimming cost V 5 bases and J 6 bases; bases outside gene matches: 5. CDR1 and CDR2 from the germline V gene are SGHRS and YFSETQ. CDR3 residues: CASRRTGEAGELFF. The CDR3 DNA sequence: TGCGCCAGCAGACGGACAGGGGAAGCCGGGGAGCTGTTTTTT.

The V call is TRBV5-1, the J call TRBJ2-1, with 9 bases matching TRBD2. The V segment lost 1 base and the J segment 4 bases; nucleotides outside the gene matches: 3. This CDR3 comprises 15 residues. CDR1 is SGHRS, CDR2 YFSETQ, per germline. The CDR3, as DNA: TGCGCCAGCAGCTTGTCCGCGGGAGGGTACAATGAGCAGTTCTTC. It encodes CASSLSAGGYNEQFF.

The chain is built from TRBV9 and TRBJ2-1, with D tentatively TRBD1 (5 bases). With 0 bases removed from V and 10 bases from J, the gap between germline ends came to 11 bases. Germline-derived CDR1 and CDR2 are SGDLS and YYNGEE. This CDR3 has 13 residues. The CDR3: CASSVVAGSEQFF. The CDR3 DNA reads as TGTGCCAGCAGCGTAGTGGCAGGGTCCGAGCAGTTCTTC. Based on the CDR3 plus reference TRBV9 and TRBJ2-1, the full variable domain is DSGVTQTPKHLITATGQRVTLRCSPRSGDLSVYWYQQSLDQGLQFLIQYYNGEERAKGNILERFSAQQFPDLHSELNLSSLELGDSALYFCASSVVAGSEQFFGPGTRLTVL.

The V gene is TRBV10-3, the J gene TRBJ1-1, with D perhaps matching TRBD1 (6 bases). Germline CDR1 and CDR2: ENHRY and SYGVKD. V lost 0 bases, J lost 2 bases, and 13 bases lay in between. The CDR3 length is 16 residues. As DNA, the CDR3 is TGTGCCATCAGTGAGTCGCCGGCAGGGGCTAACACTGAAGCTTTCTTT. Its translation is CAISESPAGANTEAFF.

V gene TRBV19 combines with J gene TRBJ2-1, with no clear D. Germline lookup yields CDR1 LNHDA and CDR2 SQIVND (reference sequence). The CDR3 totals 14 residues. Trimming left V 6 bases short and J 4 bases short, with 13 bases between. CDR3 sequence: CASSRKVGYNEQFF. CDR3 in DNA: TGTGCCAGTAGCAGGAAGGTTGGGTACAATGAGCAGTTCTTC.

A remark on this clone: A junction end diverges from the germline sequence, so it may reflect a read error. The chain uses TRBV7-6 and TRBJ2-7; D unclear. CDR3 length: 13 amino acids. Germline loops: CDR1 SGHVS, CDR2 FNYEAQ. The CDR3 DNA reads TGTGCCGGCAGCTTAGAGTCGGGTTACGAGCAGTACTTC. This translates into CAGSLESGYEQYF.

The rearrangement joins TRBV12-5 to TRBJ1-2; no firm D call. This CDR3 is 19 amino acids long. Trimming stripped 0 bases from V and 6 bases from J, with 26 bases between. CDR1 LGHNT and CDR2 FRNRAP come from the germline V gene. The DNA of the CDR3 is TGTGCTAGTGGTTTGGTACGGTATGTCGAGGCCGTTCTCTCAGATGGCTACACCTTC. Translating it yields CASGLVRYVEAVLSDGYTF.

This sequence joins TRBV5-4 and TRBJ2-7, with a tentative D call TRBD2 (6 bases). The CDR3 extends over 14 amino acids. Trimming pared 4 bases from V and 5 bases from J, leaving 16 bases between. Germline V gene sequence: CDR1 SGHNT, CDR2 YYREEE (reference sequence). The CDR3 protein is CASSAGRDHNEQYF. The DNA for the CDR3 is TGTGCCAGCAGCGCCGGGCGGGATCATAACGAGCAGTACTTC.

CDR3 nucleotides: TGTGCCAGCAGTGTTCCGGGACTAGCGGGAGGTCTCTATTTCTTC. It specifies CASSVPGLAGGLYFF. The chain is built from TRBV25-1 and TRBJ2-1; 15 bases are a match to TRBD2. Germline V gene sequence: CDR1 MGHDK, CDR2 SYGVNS. The J segment lost 16 bases and the V segment lost 4 bases, leaving 11 bases of the junction unmatched. The CDR3 is 15 residues long.

The rearrangement links TRBV27 to TRBJ2-7; 8 nucleotides align to TRBD2. V shed 4 bases and J 9 bases; nucleotides not matched to a gene: 11. Germline lookup yields CDR1 MNHEY and CDR2 SMNVEV (reference sequence). The CDR3 is made up of 14 amino acids. CDR3 sequence reads: CASSSPGLDGGQYF. CDR3 bases: TGTGCCAGCAGTTCACCGGGACTAGATGGCGGGCAGTACTTC.

This rearrangement joins TRBV25-1 to TRBJ2-7, with D possibly TRBD2 on 6 matching bases. Germline V gives CDR1 MGHDK, CDR2 SYGVNS. The CDR3 runs to 13 residues. V lost 5 bases and J 6 bases, leaving 14 bases between the germline ends. The CDR3 DNA is TGTGCCAGCAGTTGGGGCCTGCGGGGCGAGCAGTACTTC. This encodes CASSWGLRGEQYF.

The CDR3 bases are TGTGCCATCAGTGAGATGTTAGCGGGAGGCACCGGGGAGCTGTTTTTT. Protein: CAISEMLAGGTGELFF. V and J are TRBV10-3 and TRBJ2-2, with 10 bases aligning to TRBD2. The CDR3 has 16 amino acids. V dropped 2 bases and J dropped 4; count of bases not matched to a gene: 4. Germline V gives CDR1 ENHRY, CDR2 SYGVKD.

V is TRBV28 and J is TRBJ1-1; tentative D call: TRBD1 (6 bases). CDR1 MDHEN and CDR2 SYDVKM come from the germline V gene. V lost 1 base to trimming and J lost 0 bases, with 18 bases between them. The CDR3 covers 18 residues. The CDR3 loop reads CASSLSGPGQLLNTEAFF. The CDR3, as DNA: TGTGCCAGCAGTTTATCCGGACCAGGACAGCTCTTGAACACTGAAGCTTTCTTT.